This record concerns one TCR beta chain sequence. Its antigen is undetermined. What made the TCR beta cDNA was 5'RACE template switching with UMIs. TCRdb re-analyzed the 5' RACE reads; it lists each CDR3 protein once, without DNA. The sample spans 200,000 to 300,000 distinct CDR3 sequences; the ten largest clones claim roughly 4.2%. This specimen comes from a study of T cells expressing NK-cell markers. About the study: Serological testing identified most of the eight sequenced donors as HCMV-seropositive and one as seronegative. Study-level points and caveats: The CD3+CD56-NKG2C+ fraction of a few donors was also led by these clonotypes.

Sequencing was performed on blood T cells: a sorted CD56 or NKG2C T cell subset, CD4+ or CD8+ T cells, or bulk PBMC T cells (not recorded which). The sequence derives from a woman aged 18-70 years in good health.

CDR3 amino acids: CASSLGSSLNTEAFF. The chain employs TRBV7-9 and TRBJ1-1. This CDR3 region has 15 residues. CDR1 SEHNR and CDR2 FQNEAQ come from the germline V gene (reference sequence). Full variable domain (outside the CDR3, taken from reference TRBV7-9 and TRBJ1-1): DTGVSQNPRHKITKRGQNVTFRCDPISEHNRLYWYRQTLGQGPEFLTYFQNEAQLEKSRLLSDRFSAERPKGSFSTLEIQRTEQGDSAMYLCASSLGSSLNTEAFFGQGTRLTVV.